Reported below is one T cell receptor (beta chain). The data were taken from a study of control samples from healthy donors and cancer patients. Assay: immunoSEQ multiplex PCR; the TCRdb copy retains only in-frame clones and omits some. This table holds about 69,000 clones, around 84% found once. This clonotype originated in a woman aged 50 to 60 with lung cancer. Sample: PBMCs.

The CDR3 bases are TGTGCCAGTAGTATTCAACCGGGGAGCTCCTATAATTCACCCCTCCACTTT. Protein sequence: CASSIQPGSSYNSPLHF. V usage is TRBV19 and J usage is TRBJ1-6, with D unresolved. In germline, CDR1 is LNHDA, CDR2 SQIVND (reference sequence). Deletions cut 3 bases from V and 0 bases from J, with 12 bases between. The CDR3 has 17 residues.